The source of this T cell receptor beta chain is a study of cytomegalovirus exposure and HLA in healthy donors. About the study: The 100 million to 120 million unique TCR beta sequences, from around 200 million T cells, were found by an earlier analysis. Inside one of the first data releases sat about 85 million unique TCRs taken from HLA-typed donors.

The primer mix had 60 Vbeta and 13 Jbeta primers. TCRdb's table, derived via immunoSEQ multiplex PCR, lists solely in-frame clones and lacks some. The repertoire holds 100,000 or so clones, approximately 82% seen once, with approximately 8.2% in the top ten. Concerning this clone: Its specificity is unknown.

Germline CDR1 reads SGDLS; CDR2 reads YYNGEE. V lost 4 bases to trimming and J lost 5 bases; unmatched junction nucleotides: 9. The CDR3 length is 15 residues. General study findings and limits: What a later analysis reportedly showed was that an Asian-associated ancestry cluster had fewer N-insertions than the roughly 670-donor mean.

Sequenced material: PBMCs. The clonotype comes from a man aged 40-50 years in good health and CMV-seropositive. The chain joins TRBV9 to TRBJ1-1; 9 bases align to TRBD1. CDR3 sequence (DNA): TGTGCCAGCAGCCCTCGACAGGGGGAGGGGACTGAAGCTTTCTTT. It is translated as CASSPRQGEGTEAFF.